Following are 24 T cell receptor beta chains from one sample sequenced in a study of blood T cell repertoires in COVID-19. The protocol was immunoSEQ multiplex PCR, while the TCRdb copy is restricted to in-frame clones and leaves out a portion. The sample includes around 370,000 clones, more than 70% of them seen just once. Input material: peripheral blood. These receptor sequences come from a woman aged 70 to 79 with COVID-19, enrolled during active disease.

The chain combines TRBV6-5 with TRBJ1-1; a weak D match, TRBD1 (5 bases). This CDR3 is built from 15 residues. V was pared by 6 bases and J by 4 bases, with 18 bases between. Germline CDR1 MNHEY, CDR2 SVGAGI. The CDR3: CASSYSIWTSTEAFF. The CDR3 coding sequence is TGTGCCAGCAGCTATTCTATCTGGACAAGCACTGAAGCTTTCTTT.

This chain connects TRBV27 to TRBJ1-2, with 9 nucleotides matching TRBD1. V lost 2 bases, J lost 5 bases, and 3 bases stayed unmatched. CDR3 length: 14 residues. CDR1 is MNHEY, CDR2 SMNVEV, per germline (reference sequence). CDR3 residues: CASSLAGQGYGYTF. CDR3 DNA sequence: TGTGCCAGCAGTTTAGCTGGACAGGGGTATGGCTACACCTTC.

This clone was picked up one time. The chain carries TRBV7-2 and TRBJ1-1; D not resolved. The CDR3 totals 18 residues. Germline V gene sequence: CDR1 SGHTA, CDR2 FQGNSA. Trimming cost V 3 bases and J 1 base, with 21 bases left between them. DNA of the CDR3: TGTGCCAGCAGCTTTAGGGCTCTCAGAGGGTCCTGGAACACTGAAGCTTTCTTT. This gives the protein CASSFRALRGSWNTEAFF.

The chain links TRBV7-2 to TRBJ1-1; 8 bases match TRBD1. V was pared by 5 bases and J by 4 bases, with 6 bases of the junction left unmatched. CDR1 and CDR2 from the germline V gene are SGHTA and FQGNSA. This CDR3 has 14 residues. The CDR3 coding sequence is TGTGCCAGCAGCCCGACAGGGGCGGGCACTGAAGCTTTCTTT. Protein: CASSPTGAGTEAFF. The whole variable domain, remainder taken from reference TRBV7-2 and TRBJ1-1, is GAGVSQSPSNKVTEKGKDVELRCDPISGHTALYWYRQSLGQGLEFLIYFQGNSAPDKSGLPSDRFSAERTGGSVSTLTIQRTQQEDSAVYLCASSPTGAGTEAFFGQGTRLTVV.

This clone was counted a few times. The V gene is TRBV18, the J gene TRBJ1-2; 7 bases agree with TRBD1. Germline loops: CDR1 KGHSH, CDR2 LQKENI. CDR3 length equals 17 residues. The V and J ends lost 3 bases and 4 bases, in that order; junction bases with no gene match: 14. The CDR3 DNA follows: TGTGCCAGCTCACCGCCCAACAGGGGTCGGGAATCCTATGGCTACACCTTC. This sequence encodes CASSPPNRGRESYGYTF.

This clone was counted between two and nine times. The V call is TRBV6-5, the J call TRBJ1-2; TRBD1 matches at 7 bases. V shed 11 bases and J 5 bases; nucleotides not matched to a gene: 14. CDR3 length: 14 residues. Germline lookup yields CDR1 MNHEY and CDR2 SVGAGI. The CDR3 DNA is TGTGCCGGGACAGTGGCCGTCTCTGGGTATGGCTACACCTTC. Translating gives CAGTVAVSGYGYTF.

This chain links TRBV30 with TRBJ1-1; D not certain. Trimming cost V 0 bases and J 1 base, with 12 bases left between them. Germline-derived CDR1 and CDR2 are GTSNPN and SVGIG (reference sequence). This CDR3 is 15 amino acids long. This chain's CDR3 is CAWSVYPAGNTEAFF. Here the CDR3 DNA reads TGTGCCTGGAGTGTATACCCGGCAGGGAACACTGAAGCTTTCTTT. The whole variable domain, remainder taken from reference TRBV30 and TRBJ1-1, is SQTIHQWPATLVQPVGSPLSLECTVEGTSNPNLYWYRQAAGRGLQLLFYSVGIGQISSEVPQNLSASRPQDRQFILSSKKLLLSDSGFYLCAWSVYPAGNTEAFFGQGTRLTVV.

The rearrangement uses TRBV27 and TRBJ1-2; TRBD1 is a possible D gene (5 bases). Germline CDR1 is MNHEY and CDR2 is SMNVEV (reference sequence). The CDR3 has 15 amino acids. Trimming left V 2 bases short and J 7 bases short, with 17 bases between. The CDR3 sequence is CASSLKAGSGGGYTF. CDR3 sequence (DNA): TGTGCCAGCAGTTTAAAGGCGGGGTCCGGGGGTGGCTACACCTTC.

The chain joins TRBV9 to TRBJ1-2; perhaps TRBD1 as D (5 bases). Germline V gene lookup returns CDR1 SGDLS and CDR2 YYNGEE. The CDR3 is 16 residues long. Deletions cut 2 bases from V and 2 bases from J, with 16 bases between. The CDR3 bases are TGTGCCAGCAGCGTGACAGATCAGGGAGGCAACTATGGCTACACCTTC. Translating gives CASSVTDQGGNYGYTF.

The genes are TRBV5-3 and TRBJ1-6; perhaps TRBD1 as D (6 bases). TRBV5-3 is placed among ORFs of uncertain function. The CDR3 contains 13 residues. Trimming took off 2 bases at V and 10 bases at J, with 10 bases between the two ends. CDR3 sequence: CARSLTRGSPLHF. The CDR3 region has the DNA TGTGCCAGAAGCTTAACCAGGGGCTCACCCCTCCACTTT.

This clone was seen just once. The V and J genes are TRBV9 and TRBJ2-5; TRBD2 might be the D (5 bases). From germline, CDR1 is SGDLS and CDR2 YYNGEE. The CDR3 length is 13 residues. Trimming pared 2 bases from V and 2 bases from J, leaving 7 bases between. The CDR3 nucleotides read TGTGCCAGCAGCGTTCGGGGACAAGAGACCCAGTACTTC. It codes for CASSVRGQETQYF.

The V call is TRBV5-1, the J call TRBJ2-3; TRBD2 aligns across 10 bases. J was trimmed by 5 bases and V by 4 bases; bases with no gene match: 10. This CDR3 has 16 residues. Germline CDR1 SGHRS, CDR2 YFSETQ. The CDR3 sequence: CASSLASSGGQDTQYF. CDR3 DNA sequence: TGCGCCAGCAGCCTAGCGTCTAGCGGGGGACAAGATACGCAGTATTTT.

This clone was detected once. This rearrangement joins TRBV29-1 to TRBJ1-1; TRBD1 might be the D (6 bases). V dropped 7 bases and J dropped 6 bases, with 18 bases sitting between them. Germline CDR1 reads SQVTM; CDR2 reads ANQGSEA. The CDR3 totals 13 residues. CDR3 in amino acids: CSARGAVRAEAFF. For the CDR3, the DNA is TGCAGCGCTCGGGGGGCGGTGCGCGCTGAAGCTTTCTTT. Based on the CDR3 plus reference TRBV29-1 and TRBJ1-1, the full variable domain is SAVISQKPSRDICQRGTSLTIQCQVDSQVTMMFWYRQQPGQSLTLIATANQGSEATYESGFVIDKFPISRPNLTFSTLTVSNMSPEDSSIYLCSARGAVRAEAFFGQGTRLTVV.

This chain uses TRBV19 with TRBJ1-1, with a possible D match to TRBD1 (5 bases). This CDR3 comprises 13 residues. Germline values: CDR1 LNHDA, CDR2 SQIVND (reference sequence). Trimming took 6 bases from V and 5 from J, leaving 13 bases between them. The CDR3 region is CASRGRQWTEAFF. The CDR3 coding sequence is TGTGCCAGTAGGGGTCGACAGTGGACTGAAGCTTTCTTT.

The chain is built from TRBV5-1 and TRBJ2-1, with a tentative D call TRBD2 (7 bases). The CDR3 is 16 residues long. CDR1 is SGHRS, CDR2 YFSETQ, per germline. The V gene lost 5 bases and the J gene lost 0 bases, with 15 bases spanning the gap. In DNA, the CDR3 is TGCGCCAGCAGTTCCGAAGGGGGGGTCTCCTACAATGAGCAGTTCTTC. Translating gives CASSSEGGVSYNEQFF. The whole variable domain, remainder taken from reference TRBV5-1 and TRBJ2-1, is KAGVTQTPRYLIKTRGQQVTLSCSPISGHRSVSWYQQTPGQGLQFLFEYFSETQRNKGNFPGRFSGRQFSNSRSEMNVSTLELGDSALYLCASSSEGGVSYNEQFFGPGTRLTVL.

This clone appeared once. CDR3 region: CASSPSGGSGNTIYF. The DNA for the CDR3 is TGTGCCAGCAGCCCCAGTGGAGGGTCTGGAAACACCATATATTTT. This chain uses TRBV5-6 with TRBJ1-3; D call uncertain. The germline V and J ends were trimmed by 4 bases and 1 base, with 12 bases remaining between them. Germline CDR1 and CDR2: SGHDT and YYEEEE. The CDR3 consists of 15 residues.

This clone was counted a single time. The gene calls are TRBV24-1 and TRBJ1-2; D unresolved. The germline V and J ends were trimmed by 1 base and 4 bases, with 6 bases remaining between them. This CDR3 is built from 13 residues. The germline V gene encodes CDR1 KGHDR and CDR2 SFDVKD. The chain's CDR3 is CATSDLIGYGYTF. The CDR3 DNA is TGTGCCACCAGTGATTTAATCGGCTATGGCTACACCTTC.

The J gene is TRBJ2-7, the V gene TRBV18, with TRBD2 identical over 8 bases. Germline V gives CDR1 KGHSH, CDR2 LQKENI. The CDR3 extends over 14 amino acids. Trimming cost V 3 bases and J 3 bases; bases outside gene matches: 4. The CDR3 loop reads CASSPSGDFYEQYF. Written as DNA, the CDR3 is TGTGCCAGCTCACCTAGCGGGGACTTCTACGAGCAGTACTTC.

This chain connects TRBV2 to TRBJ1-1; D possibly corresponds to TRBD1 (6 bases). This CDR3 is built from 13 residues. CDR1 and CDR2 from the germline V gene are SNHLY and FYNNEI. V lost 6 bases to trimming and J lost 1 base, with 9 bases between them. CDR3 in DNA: TGTGCCAGCAGGGACAGCCCGAACACTGAAGCTTTCTTT. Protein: CASRDSPNTEAFF.

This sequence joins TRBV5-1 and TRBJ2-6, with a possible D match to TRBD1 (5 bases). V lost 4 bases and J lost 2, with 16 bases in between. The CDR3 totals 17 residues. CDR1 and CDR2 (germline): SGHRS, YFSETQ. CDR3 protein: CASSGRVDLPGANVLTF. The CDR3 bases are TGCGCCAGCAGCGGCAGGGTTGACCTTCCTGGGGCCAACGTCCTGACTTTC.

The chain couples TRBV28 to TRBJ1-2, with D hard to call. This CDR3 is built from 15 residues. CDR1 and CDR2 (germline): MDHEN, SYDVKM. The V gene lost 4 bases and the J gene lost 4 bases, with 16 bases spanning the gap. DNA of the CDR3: TGTGCCAGCAGTTCAGGCTCCATTTTCCTCTATGGCTACACCTTC. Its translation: CASSSGSIFLYGYTF.

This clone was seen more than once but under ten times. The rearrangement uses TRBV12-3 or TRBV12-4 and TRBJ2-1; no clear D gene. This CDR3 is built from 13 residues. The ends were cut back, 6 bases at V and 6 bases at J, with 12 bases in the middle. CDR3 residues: CASRVGGANEQFF. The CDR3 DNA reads TGTGCCAGCAGAGTAGGCGGAGCCAATGAGCAGTTCTTC.

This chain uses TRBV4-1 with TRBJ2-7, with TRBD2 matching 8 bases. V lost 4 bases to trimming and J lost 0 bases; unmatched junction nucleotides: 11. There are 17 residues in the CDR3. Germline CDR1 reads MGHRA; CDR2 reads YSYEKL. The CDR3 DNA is TGCGCCAGCAGCCGCAACGTCCGGGGGGGAGGCTCCTACGAGCAGTACTTC. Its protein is CASSRNVRGGGSYEQYF.

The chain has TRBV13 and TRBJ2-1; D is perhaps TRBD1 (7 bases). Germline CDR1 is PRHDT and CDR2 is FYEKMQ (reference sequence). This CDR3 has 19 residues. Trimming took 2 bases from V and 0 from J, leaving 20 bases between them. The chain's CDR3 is CASSLRDRDLLSSYNEQFF. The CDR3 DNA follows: TGTGCCAGCAGCTTAAGAGACAGGGACTTATTGAGCTCCTACAATGAGCAGTTCTTC. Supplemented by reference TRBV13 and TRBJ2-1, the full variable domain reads AAGVIQSPRHLIKEKRETATLKCYPIPRHDTVYWYQQGPGQDPQFLISFYEKMQSDKGSIPDRFSAQQFSDYHSELNMSSLELGDSALYFCASSLRDRDLLSSYNEQFFGPGTRLTVL.